Below are 2 T cell receptor beta chains sequenced from a single sample in a study of type 1 regulatory T cells. Overall study findings and caveats: Compared with non-Tr1 cells, Tr1 cells showed a narrower TCR repertoire.

In TCRdb, the reads were re-called with MiXCR into one record per CDR3 protein. Of fewer than 80,000 distinct CDR3 sequences listed, less than 25% are singletons. No antigens are known for them. Sequencing was done on a sample of cultured type 1 regulatory T (Tr1) cells, either the whole culture or a sorted fraction (not recorded which). These receptors originate from a human donor in good health.

This clonotype has more than one count but fewer than ten. V is TRBV5-1 and J is TRBJ1-4; no definite D call. Per the germline V gene, CDR1 is SGHRS and CDR2 is YFSETQ. This CDR3 region has 13 residues. Trimming removed 4 bases from V and 3 bases from J, with 7 bases in between. DNA of the CDR3: TGCGCCAGCAGCCCGGAGGCTAATGAAAAACTGTTTTTT. Its translation: CASSPEANEKLFF.

There are many counts of this clonotype. The CDR3 loop is CASSLAVRVYGYTF. As DNA, the CDR3 is TGTGCCAGCAGTTTAGCGGTCAGGGTCTATGGCTACACCTTC. The J gene is TRBJ1-2, the V gene TRBV12-3 or TRBV12-4, with D maybe TRBD1 (5 bases). The V gene lost 0 bases and the J gene lost 4 bases, with 9 bases spanning the gap. The CDR3 is 14 amino acids.